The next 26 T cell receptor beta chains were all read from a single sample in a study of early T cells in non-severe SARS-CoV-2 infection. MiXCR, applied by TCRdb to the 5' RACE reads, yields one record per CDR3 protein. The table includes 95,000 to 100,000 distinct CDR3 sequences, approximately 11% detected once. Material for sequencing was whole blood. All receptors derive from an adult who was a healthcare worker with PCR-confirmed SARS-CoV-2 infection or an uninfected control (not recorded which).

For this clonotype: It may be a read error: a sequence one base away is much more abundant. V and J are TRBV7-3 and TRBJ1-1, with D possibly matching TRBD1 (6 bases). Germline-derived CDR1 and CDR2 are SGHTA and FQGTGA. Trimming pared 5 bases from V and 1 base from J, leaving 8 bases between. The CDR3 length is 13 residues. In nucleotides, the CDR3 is TGTGCCAGCAGCACACAGGGGAACACTGAAGCTTTCTTT. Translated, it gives CASSTQGNTEAFF.

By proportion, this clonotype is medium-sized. The CDR3 bases are TGTGCCAGCTCACCACGGTTAGCACTTGGAACTGAAGCTTTCTTT. Its translation is CASSPRLALGTEAFF. The chain carries TRBV18 and TRBJ1-1; D uncertain. V was shortened by 1 base and J by 5 bases, with 14 bases between the two germline ends. The CDR3 contains 15 residues. Germline loops: CDR1 KGHSH, CDR2 LQKENI.

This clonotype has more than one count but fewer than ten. The CDR3 loop reads CSVEDRGDTQYF. CDR3 nucleotide sequence: TGCAGCGTTGAAGACAGGGGGGATACGCAGTATTTT. V is TRBV29-1 and J is TRBJ2-3, with 7 bases fitting TRBD1. Losses at the gene ends were 0 bases for V and 6 bases for J; bases not matched to a gene: 0. CDR1 and CDR2 (germline): SQVTM, ANQGSEA. The CDR3 sequence is 12 residues long.

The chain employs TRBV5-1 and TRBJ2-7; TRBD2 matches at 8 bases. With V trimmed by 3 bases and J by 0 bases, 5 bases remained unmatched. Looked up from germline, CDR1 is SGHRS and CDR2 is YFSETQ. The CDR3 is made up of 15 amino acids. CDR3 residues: CASSSTGTSSYEQYF. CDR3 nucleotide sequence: TGCGCCAGCAGCTCTACCGGGACTAGCTCCTACGAGCAGTACTTC.

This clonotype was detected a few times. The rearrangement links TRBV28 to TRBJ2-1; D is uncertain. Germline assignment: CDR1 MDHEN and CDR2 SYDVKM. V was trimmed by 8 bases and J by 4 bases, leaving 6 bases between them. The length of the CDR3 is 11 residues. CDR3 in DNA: TGTGCCAGCGACCAGTACAATGAGCAGTTCTTC. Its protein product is CASDQYNEQFF. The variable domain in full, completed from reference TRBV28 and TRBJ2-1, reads DVKVTQSSRYLVKRTGEKVFLECVQDMDHENMFWYRQDPGLGLRLIYFSYDVKMKEKGDIPEGYSVSREKKERFSLILESASTNQTSMYLCASDQYNEQFFGPGTRLTVL.

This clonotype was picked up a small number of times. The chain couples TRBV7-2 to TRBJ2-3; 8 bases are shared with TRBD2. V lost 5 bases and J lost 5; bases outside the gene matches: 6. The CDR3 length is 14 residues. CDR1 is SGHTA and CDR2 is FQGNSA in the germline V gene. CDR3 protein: CASSAGLAQDTQYF. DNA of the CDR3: TGTGCCAGCAGCGCTGGACTAGCACAAGATACGCAGTATTTT.

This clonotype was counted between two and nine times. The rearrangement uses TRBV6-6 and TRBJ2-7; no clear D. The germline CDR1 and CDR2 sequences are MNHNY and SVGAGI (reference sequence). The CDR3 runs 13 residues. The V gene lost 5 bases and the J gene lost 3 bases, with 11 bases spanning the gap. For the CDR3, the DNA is TGTGCCAGCAGTCTGAACCTACTCTACGAGCAGTACTTC. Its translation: CASSLNLLYEQYF.

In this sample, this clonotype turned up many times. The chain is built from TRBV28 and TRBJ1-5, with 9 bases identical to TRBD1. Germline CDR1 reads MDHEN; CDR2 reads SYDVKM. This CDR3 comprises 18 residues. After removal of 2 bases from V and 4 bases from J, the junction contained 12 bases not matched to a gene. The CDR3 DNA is TGTGCCAGCAGTTTAGGGGCGGGTTTAGGACAGGGGAATCAGCCCCAGCATTTT. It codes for CASSLGAGLGQGNQPQHF. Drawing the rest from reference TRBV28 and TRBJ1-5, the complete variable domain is DVKVTQSSRYLVKRTGEKVFLECVQDMDHENMFWYRQDPGLGLRLIYFSYDVKMKEKGDIPEGYSVSREKKERFSLILESASTNQTSMYLCASSLGAGLGQGNQPQHFGDGTRLSIL.

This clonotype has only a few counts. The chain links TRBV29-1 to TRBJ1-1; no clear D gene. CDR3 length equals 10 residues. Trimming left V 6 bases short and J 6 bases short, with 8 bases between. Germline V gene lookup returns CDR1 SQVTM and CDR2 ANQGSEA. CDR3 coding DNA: TGCAGCGTACAGTATTCTGAAGCTTTCTTT. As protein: CSVQYSEAFF.

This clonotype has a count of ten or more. The CDR3 DNA reads as TGCGCCAGCAGCTATAGGGGACAGTCCTCTGGGGCCAACGTCCTGACTTTC. It codes for CASSYRGQSSGANVLTF. The V and J genes are TRBV5-1 and TRBJ2-6; 7 bases match TRBD1. The CDR3 spans 17 residues. Trimming at V came to 3 bases and at J to 0 bases, leaving 6 bases not matched to a gene. Per the germline V gene, CDR1 is SGHRS and CDR2 is YFSETQ.

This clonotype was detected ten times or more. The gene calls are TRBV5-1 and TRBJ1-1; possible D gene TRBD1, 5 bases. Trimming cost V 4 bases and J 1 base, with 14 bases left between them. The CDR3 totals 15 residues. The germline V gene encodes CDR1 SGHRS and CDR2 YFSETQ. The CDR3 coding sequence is TGCGCCAGCAGCGTTTCTAGGGGCAGGAACACTGAAGCTTTCTTT. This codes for CASSVSRGRNTEAFF.

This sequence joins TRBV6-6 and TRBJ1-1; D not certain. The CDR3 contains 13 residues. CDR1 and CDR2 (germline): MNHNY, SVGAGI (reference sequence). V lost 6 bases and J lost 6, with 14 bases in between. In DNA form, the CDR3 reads TGTGCCAGCAGCCCGCAAACGGGTGCTGAAGCTTTCTTT. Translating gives CASSPQTGAEAFF.

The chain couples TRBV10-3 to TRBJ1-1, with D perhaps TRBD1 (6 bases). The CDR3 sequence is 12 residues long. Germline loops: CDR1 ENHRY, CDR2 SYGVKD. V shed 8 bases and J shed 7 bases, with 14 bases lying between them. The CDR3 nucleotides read TGTGCCATCGGGTTACAGGGATTTGAAGCTTTCTTT. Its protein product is CAIGLQGFEAFF.

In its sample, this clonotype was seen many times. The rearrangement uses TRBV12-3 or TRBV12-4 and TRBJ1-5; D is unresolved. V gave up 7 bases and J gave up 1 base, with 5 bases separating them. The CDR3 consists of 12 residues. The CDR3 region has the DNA TGTGCCAGCACTCGGAGCAATCAGCCCCAGCATTTT. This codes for CASTRSNQPQHF.

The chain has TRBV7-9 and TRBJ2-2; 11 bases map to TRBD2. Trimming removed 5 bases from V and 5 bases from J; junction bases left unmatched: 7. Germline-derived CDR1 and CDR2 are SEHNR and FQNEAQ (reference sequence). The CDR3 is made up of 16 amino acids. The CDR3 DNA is TGTGCCAGCAGCCCCCCGGGACTAGCGGAGACCGGGGAGCTGTTTTTT. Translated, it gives CASSPPGLAETGELFF.

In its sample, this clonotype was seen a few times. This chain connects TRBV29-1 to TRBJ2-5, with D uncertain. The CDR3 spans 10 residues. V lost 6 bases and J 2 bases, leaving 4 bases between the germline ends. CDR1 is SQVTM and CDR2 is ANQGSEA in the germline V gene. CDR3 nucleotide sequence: TGCAGCGTAGTACAAGAGACCCAGTACTTC. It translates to CSVVQETQYF.

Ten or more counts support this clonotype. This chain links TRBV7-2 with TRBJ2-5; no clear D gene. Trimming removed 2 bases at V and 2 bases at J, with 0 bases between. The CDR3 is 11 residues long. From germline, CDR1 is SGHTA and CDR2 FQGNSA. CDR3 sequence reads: CASSLQETQYF. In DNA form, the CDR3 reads TGTGCCAGCAGCTTACAAGAGACCCAGTACTTC.

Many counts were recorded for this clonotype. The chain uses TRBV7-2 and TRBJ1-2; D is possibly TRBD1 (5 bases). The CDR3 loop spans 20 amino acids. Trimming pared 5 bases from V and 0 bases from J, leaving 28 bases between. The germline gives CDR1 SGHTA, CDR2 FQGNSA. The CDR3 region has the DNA TGTGCCAGCAGCCCCCCTATGGGACTGAGATCGACGGCAGCTAACTATGGCTACACCTTC. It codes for CASSPPMGLRSTAANYGYTF.

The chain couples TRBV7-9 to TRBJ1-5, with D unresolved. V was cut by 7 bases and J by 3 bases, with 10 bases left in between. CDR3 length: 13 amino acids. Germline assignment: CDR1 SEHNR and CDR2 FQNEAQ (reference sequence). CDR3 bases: TGTGCCAGCACCCCGGAGGTCAATCAGCCCCAGCATTTT. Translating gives CASTPEVNQPQHF.

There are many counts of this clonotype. The DNA for the CDR3 is TGTGCCAGCAGTCTAGCCCCAGGGTTAGGGGCTGAAGCTTTCTTT. It translates to CASSLAPGLGAEAFF. The V call is TRBV27, the J call TRBJ1-1, with D possibly matching TRBD1 (5 bases). Per germline, CDR1 MNHEY and CDR2 SMNVEV (reference sequence). This CDR3 spans 15 amino acids. The germline V and J ends were trimmed by 5 bases and 6 bases, with 19 bases remaining between them.

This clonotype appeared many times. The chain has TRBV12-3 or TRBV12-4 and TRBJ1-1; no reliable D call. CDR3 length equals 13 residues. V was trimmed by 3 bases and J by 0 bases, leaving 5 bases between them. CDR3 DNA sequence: TGTGCCAGCAGTTTGATAGTGAACACTGAAGCTTTCTTT. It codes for CASSLIVNTEAFF.

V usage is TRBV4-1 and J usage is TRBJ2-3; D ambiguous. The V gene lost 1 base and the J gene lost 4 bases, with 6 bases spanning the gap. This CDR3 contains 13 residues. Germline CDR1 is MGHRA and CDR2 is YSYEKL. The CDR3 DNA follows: TGCGCCAGCAGCCAAGCTCCGGCAGATACGCAGTATTTT. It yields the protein CASSQAPADTQYF.

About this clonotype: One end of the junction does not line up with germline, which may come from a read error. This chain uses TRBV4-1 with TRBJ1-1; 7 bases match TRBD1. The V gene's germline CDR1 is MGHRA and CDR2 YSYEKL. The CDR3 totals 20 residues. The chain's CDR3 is CASSQAKLGTGVRPNPEAFF. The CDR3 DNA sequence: TGCGCCAGCAGCCAAGCCAAGCTGGGTACAGGGGTCCGCCCGAACCCTGAAGCTTTCTTT.

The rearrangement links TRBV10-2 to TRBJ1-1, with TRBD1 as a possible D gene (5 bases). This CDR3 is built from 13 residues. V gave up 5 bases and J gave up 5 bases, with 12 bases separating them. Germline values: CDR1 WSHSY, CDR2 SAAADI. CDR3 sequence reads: CASSMQGNTEAFF. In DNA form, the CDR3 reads TGCGCCAGCAGTATGCAGGGAAATACTGAAGCTTTCTTT.

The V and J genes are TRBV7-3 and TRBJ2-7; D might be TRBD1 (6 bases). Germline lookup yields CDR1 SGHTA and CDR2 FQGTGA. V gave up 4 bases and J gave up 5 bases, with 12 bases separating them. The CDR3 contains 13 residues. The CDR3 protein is CASSSHRADEQYF. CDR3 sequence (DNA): TGTGCCAGCAGCTCACACAGGGCCGACGAGCAGTACTTC. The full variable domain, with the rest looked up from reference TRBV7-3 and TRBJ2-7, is GAGVSQTPSNKVTEKGKYVELRCDPISGHTALYWYRQSLGQGPEFLIYFQGTGAADDSGLPNDRFFAVRPEGSVSTLKIQRTERGDSAVYLCASSSHRADEQYFGPGTRLTVT.

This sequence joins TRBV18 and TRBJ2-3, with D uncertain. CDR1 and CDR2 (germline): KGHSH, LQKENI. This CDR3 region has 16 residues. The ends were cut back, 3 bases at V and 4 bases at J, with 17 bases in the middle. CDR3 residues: CASSPFGSGLADTQYF. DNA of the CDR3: TGTGCCAGCTCACCTTTCGGATCAGGCTTGGCAGATACGCAGTATTTT.